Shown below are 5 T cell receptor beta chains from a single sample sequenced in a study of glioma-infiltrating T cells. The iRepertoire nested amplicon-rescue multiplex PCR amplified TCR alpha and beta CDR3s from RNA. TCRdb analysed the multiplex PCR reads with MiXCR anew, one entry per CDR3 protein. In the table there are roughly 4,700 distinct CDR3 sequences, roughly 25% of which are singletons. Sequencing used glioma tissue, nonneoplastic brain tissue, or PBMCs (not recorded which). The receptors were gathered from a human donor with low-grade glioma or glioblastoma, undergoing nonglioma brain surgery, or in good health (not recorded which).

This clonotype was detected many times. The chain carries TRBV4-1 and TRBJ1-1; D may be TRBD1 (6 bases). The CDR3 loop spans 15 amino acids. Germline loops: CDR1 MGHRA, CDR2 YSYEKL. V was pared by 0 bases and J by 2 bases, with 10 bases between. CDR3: CASSQEGGGNTEAFF. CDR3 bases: TGCGCCAGCAGCCAAGAGGGAGGGGGAAACACTGAAGCTTTCTTT.

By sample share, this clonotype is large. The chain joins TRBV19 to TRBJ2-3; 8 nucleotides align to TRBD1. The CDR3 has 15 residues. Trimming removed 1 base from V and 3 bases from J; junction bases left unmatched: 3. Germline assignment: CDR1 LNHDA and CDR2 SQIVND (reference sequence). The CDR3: CASSIAGGWTDTQYF. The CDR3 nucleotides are TGTGCCAGTAGTATAGCAGGGGGCTGGACAGATACGCAGTATTTT.

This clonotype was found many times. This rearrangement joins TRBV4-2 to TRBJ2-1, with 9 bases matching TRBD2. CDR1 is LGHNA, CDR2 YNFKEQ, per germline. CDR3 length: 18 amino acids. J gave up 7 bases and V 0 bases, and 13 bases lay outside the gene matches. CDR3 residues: CASSQDPTGGGARNEQFF. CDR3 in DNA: TGTGCCAGCAGCCAAGATCCGACGGGCGGGGGGGCCAGAAATGAGCAGTTCTTC.

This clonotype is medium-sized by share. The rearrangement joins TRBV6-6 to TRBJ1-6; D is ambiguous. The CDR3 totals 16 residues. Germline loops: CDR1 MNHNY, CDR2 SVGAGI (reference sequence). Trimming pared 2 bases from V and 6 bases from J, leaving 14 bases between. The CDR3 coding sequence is TGTGCCAGCAGTTACAATCAGCAGTCTTTTAATTCACCCCTCCACTTT. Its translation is CASSYNQQSFNSPLHF.

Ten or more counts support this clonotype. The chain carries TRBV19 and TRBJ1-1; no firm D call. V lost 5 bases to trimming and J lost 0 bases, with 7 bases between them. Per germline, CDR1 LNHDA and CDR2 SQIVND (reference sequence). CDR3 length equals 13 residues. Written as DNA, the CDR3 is TGTGCCAGTAGTCCCTATATGAACACTGAAGCTTTCTTT. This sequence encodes CASSPYMNTEAFF.